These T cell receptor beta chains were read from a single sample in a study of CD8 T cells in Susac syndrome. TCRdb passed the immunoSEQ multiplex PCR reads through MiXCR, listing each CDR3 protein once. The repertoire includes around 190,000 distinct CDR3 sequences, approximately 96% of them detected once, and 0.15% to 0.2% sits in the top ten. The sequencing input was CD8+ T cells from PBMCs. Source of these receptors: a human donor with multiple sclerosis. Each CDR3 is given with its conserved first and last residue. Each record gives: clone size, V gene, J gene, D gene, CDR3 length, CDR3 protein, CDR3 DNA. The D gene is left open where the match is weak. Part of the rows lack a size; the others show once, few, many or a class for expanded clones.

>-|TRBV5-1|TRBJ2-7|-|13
CASSSAGLYEQYF
TGCGCCAGCAGCTCAGCGGGTTTATACGAGCAGTACTTC
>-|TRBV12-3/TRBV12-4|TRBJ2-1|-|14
CASRTSSSYNEQFF
TGTGCCAGCAGGACAAGTAGCTCCTACAATGAGCAGTTCTTC
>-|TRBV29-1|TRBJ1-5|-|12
CSAGREGQPQHF
TGCAGCGCCGGCCGGGAAGGACAGCCCCAGCATTTT
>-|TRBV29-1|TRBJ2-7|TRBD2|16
CSAETSGLGHGYEQYF
TGCAGCGCCGAAACTAGCGGTTTAGGACACGGGTACGAGCAGTACTTC
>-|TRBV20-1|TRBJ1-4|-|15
CSASQGLGGGEKLFF
TGCAGTGCTAGTCAGGGGCTTGGAGGGGGAGAAAAACTGTTTTTT
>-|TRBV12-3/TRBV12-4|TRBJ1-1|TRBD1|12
CASNDRGTEAFF
TGTGCCAGCAACGACAGGGGCACTGAAGCTTTCTTT
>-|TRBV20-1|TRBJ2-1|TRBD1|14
CSSETGGSYNEQFF
TGCAGCTCCGAAACAGGGGGCTCCTACAATGAGCAGTTCTTC
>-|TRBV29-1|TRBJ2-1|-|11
CSTDPRGEQFF
TGCAGCACGGACCCCCGCGGTGAGCAGTTCTTC
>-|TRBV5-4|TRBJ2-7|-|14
CASSLLGGASEQYF
TGTGCCAGCAGCTTGTTGGGGGGGGCGAGCGAGCAGTACTTC
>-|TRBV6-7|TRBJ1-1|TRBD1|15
CASSPRTGVNTEAFF
TGTGCCAGCAGTCCCCGGACAGGGGTGAACACTGAAGCTTTCTTT
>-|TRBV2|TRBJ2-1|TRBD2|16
CASSVNLVREGYEQFF
TGTGCCAGCAGTGTCAACTTAGTGAGGGAGGGGTATGAGCAGTTCTTC
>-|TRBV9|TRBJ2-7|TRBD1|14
CASSAGGAAYEQYF
TGTGCCAGCAGCGCAGGGGGCGCAGCCTACGAGCAGTACTTC
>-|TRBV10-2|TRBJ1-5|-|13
CASTTGMDQPQHF
TGCGCCAGCACCACAGGGATGGATCAGCCCCAGCATTTT
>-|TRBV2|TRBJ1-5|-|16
CASSAGTLGRDQPQHF
TGTGCCAGCAGTGCCGGGACCCTGGGCAGGGATCAGCCCCAGCATTTT
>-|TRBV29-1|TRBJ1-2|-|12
CSVVKGSYGYTF
TGCAGCGTTGTAAAAGGCAGCTATGGCTACACCTTC
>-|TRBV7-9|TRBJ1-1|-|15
CASSLSSQLNTEAFF
TGTGCCAGCAGCTTGTCGAGTCAGTTGAACACTGAAGCTTTCTTT
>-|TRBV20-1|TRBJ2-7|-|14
CSASAPGEIYEQYF
TGCAGTGCTAGTGCCCCAGGGGAAATCTACGAGCAGTACTTC
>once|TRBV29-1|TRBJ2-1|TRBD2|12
CSAIGGGNEQFF
TGCAGCGCCATCGGCGGGGGCAATGAGCAGTTCTTC
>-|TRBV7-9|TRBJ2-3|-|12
CASSTGPDTQYF
TGTGCCTCCTCTACGGGGCCAGATACGCAGTATTTT
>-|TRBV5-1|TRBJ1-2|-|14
CASSLFGRPYGYTF
TGCGCCAGCAGCTTGTTCGGCAGGCCATATGGCTACACCTTC
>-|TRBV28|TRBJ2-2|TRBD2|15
CASSGTSGNTGELFF
TGTGCCAGCAGTGGGACTAGCGGGAACACCGGGGAGCTGTTTTTT
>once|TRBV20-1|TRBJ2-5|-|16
CSAPPGRGTSSETQYF
TGCAGTGCACCTCCGGGGAGGGGGACTTCCTCGGAGACCCAGTACTTC
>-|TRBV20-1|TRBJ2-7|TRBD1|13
CSATDRGSYEQYF
TGCAGTGCTACGGACAGGGGGAGCTACGAGCAGTACTTC
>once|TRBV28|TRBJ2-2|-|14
CASSFHREAGELFF
TGTGCCAGCAGTTTCCACAGGGAGGCCGGGGAGCTGTTTTTT
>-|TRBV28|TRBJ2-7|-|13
CASSGGLSYEQYF
TGTGCCAGCAGTGGAGGACTTTCCTACGAGCAGTACTTC
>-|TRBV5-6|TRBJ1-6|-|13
CASSLQGYSPLHF
TGTGCCAGCAGCTTACAGGGTTATTCACCCCTCCACTTT
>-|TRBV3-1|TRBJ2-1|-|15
CASSLPLAAYNEQFF
TGTGCCAGCAGCCTGCCTCTAGCAGCCTACAATGAGCAGTTCTTC
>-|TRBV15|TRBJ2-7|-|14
CATSFPGESYEQYF
TGTGCCACCAGCTTCCCGGGTGAATCCTACGAGCAGTACTTC
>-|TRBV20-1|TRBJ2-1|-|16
CSAHGVGRRSNNEQFF
TGCAGTGCTCACGGGGTAGGTCGGCGGTCCAACAATGAGCAGTTCTTC
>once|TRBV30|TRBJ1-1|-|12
CAWRFPPTEAFF
TGTGCCTGGAGGTTTCCCCCCACTGAAGCTTTCTTT
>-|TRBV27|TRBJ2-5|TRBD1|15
CASRNQDRGQETQYF
TGTGCCAGCAGAAACCAGGACAGGGGGCAAGAGACCCAGTACTTC
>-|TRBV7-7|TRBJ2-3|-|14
CASSFGSGTDTQYF
TGTGCTAGCAGCTTTGGGTCTGGCACAGATACGCAGTATTTT
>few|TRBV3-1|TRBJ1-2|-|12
CASSRGTVGYTF
TGTGCCAGCAGCCGAGGGACGGTTGGCTACACCTTC
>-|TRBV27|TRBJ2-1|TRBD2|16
CASRTSGTSVKNEQFF
TGTGCCAGCAGGACCTCCGGGACTAGCGTAAAGAATGAGCAGTTCTTC
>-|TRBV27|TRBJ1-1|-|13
CASSWGPNTEAFF
TGTGCCAGCAGTTGGGGCCCGAACACTGAAGCTTTCTTT
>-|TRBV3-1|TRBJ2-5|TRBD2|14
CASSQGTSSETQYF
TGTGCCAGCAGCCAAGGGACTAGCTCAGAGACCCAGTACTTC
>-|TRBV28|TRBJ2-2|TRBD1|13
CAQDRGNTGELFF
TGTGCCCAGGACAGGGGGAACACCGGGGAGCTGTTTTTT
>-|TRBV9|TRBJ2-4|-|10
CASSVADQYF
TGTGCCAGCAGCGTAGCTGATCAGTACTTC
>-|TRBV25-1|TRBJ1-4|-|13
CASSAVTNEKLFF
TGTGCCAGCAGTGCGGTTACTAATGAAAAACTGTTTTTT
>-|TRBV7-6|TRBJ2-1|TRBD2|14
CASSSLAGGVGQFF
TGTGCCAGCAGCTCACTAGCGGGGGGCGTGGGGCAGTTCTTC
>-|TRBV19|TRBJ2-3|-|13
CASSGRVTDTQYF
TGTGCCAGTAGTGGGCGGGTTACAGATACGCAGTATTTT
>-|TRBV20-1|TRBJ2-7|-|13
CSAAPEGSYEQYF
TGCAGTGCCGCTCCTGAAGGCTCCTACGAGCAGTACTTC
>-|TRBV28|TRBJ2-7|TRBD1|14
CASSNADRAYEQYF
TGTGCCAGCAGTAACGCGGACAGGGCCTACGAGCAGTACTTC
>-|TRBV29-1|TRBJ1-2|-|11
CSIRTEYGYTF
TGCAGCATCCGGACAGAGTATGGCTACACCTTC
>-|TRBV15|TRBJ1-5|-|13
CATWGAVNQPQHF
TGTGCCACCTGGGGGGCAGTCAATCAGCCCCAGCATTTT
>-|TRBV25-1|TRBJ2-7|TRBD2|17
CASSEYGWREALGEQYF
TGTGCCAGCAGTGAATACGGCTGGCGGGAGGCCCTCGGCGAGCAGTACTTC
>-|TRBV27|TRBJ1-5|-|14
CASSLSRENQPQHF
TGTGCCAGCAGTTTAAGCAGGGAGAATCAGCCCCAGCATTTT
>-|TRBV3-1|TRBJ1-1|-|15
CASSQDLGRNTEAFF
TGTGCCAGCAGCCAAGATCTGGGAAGGAACACTGAAGCTTTCTTT